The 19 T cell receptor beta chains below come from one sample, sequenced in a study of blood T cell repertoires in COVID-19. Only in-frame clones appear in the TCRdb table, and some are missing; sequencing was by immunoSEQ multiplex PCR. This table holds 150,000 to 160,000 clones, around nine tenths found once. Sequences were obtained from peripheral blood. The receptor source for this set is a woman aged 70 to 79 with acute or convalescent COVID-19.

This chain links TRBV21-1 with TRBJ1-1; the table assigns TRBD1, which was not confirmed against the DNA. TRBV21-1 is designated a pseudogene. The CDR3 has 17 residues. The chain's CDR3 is CASSKQGADPMNTEAFF. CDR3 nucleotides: TGTGCCAGCAGCAAACAGGGGGCTGACCCGATGAACACTGAAGCTTTCTTT.

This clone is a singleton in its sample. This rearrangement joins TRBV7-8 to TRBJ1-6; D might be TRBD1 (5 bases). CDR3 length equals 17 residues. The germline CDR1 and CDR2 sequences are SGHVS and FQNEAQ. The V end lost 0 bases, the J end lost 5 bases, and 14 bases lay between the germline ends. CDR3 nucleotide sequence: TGTGCCAGCAGCTTAGCGCGGGGGTCCGCCAATAATTCACCCCTCCACTTT. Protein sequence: CASSLARGSANNSPLHF.

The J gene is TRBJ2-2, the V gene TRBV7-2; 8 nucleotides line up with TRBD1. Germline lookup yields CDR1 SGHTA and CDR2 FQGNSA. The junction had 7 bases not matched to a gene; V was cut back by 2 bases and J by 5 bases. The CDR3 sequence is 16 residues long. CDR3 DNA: TGTGCCAGCAGCTTAATGAGGACAGGGCGAACCGGGGAGCTGTTTTTT. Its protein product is CASSLMRTGRTGELFF.

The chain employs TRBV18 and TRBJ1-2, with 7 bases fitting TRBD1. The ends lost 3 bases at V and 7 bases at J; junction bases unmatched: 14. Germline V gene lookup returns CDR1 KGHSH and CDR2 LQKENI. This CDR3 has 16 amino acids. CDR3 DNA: TGTGCCAGCTCACCCGCTGGAACAGGGGTACAGGGTGGCTACACCTTC. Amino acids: CASSPAGTGVQGGYTF.

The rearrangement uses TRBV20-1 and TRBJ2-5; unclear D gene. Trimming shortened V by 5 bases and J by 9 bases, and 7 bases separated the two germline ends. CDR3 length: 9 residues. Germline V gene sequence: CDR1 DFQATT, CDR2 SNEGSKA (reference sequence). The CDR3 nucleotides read TGCAGTGCTGACTCGGCCCAGTACTTC. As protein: CSADSAQYF.

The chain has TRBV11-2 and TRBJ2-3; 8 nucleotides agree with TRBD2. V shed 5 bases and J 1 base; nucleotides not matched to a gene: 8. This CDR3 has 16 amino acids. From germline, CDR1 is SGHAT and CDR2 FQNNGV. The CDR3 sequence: CASSRDRGGRTDTQYF. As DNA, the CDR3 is TGTGCCAGCAGCCGAGACCGGGGGGGCCGCACAGATACGCAGTATTTT.

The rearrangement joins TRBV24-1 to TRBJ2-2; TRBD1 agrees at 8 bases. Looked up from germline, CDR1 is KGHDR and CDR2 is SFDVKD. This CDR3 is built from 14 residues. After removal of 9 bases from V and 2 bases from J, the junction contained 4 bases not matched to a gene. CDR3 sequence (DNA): TGTGCCACCCAGGGACAGGCAAACACCGGGGAGCTGTTTTTT. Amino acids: CATQGQANTGELFF.

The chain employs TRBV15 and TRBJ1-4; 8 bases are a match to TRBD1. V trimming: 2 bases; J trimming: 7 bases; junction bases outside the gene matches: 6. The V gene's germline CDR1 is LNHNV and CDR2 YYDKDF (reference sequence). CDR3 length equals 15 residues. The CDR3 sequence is CATSRSGGVFEKLFF. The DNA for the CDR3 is TGTGCCACCAGCAGATCAGGGGGCGTCTTTGAAAAACTGTTTTTT.

The CDR3 DNA reads as TGTGCCAGCAGTACCCGACAGGGCCCGCCCCAGCATTTT. It yields the protein CASSTRQGPPQHF. The rearrangement joins TRBV28 to TRBJ1-5; TRBD1 agrees at 7 bases. Germline V gene lookup returns CDR1 MDHEN and CDR2 SYDVKM. V lost 5 bases and J lost 9; bases outside the gene matches: 7. The CDR3 totals 13 residues. The full variable domain, completed using reference TRBV28 and TRBJ1-5, is DVKVTQSSRYLVKRTGEKVFLECVQDMDHENMFWYRQDPGLGLRLIYFSYDVKMKEKGDIPEGYSVSREKKERFSLILESASTNQTSMYLCASSTRQGPPQHFGDGTRLSIL.

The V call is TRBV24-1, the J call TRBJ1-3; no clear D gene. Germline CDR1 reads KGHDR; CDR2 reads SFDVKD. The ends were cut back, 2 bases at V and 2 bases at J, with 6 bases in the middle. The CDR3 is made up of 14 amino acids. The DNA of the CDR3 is TGTGCCACCAGTGATTCCCCTCCTGGAAACACCATATATTTT. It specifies CATSDSPPGNTIYF.

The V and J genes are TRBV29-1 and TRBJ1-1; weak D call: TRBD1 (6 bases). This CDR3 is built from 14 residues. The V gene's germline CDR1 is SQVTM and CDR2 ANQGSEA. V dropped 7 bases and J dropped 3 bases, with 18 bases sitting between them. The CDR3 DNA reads TGCAGCGGGGGGGGCGGGGGCCGGGACACTGAAGCTTTCTTT. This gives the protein CSGGGGGRDTEAFF.

The CDR3 protein is CASSLGGVGGQGTEAFF. Here the CDR3 DNA reads TGTGCCAGCAGCTTAGGCGGTGTGGGCGGCCAGGGCACTGAAGCTTTCTTT. The chain combines TRBV11-2 with TRBJ1-1, with a weak D call TRBD1 (5 bases). V lost 1 base and J lost 4, with 19 bases in between. CDR3 length: 17 residues. CDR1 is SGHAT, CDR2 FQNNGV, per germline. The full variable domain, rest sourced from reference TRBV11-2 and TRBJ1-1, is EAGVAQSPRYKIIEKRQSVAFWCNPISGHATLYWYQQILGQGPKLLIQFQNNGVVDDSQLPKDRFSAERLKGVDSTLKIQPAKLEDSAVYLCASSLGGVGGQGTEAFFGQGTRLTVV.

CDR3 DNA sequence: TGTGCCAGCACCAGGTCAGTGGACTCCTACGAGCAGTACGTC. This sequence encodes CASTRSVDSYEQYV. The chain employs TRBV6-5 and TRBJ2-7, with D unclear. The CDR3 loop spans 14 amino acids. V was trimmed by 7 bases and J by 0 bases, leaving 13 bases between them. Germline V gene lookup returns CDR1 MNHEY and CDR2 SVGAGI.

CDR3 residues: CASEDGYEQYV. The CDR3 DNA reads TGTGCTTCGGAGGACGGCTACGAGCAGTACGTC. This rearrangement joins TRBV7-6 to TRBJ2-7; weak D call: TRBD2 (5 bases). The CDR3 sequence is 11 residues long. Per germline, CDR1 SGHVS and CDR2 FNYEAQ.

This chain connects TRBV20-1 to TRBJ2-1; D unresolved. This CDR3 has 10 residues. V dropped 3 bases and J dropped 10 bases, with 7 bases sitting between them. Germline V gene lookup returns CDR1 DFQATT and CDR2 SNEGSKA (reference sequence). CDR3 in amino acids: CSARTEEQFF. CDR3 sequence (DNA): TGCAGTGCTAGGACGGAGGAGCAGTTCTTC.

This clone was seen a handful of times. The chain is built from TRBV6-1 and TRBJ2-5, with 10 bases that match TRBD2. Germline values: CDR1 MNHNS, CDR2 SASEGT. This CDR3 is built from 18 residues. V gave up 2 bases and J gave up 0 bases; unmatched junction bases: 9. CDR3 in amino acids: CASSEMASGGPYQETQYF. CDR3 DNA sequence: TGTGCCAGCAGTGAAATGGCTAGCGGGGGCCCCTACCAAGAGACCCAGTACTTC.

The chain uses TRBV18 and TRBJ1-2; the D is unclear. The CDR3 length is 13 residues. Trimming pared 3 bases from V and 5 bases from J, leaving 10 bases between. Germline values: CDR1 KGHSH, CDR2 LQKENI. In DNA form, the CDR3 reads TGTGCCAGCTCACCGGGCGAGGGTTATGGCTACACCTTC. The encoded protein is CASSPGEGYGYTF.

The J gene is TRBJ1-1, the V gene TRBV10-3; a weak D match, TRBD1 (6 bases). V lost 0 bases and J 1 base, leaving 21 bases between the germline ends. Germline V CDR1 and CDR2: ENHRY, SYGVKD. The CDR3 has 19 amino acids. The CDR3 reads CAISESSSAQGIGNTEAFF. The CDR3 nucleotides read TGTGCCATCAGTGAGTCCAGCTCGGCACAGGGCATAGGGAACACTGAAGCTTTCTTT.

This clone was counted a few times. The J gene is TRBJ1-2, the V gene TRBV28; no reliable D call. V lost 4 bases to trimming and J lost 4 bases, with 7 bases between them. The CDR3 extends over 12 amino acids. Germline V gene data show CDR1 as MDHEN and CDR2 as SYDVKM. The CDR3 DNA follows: TGTGCCAGCAGTTCACAGAGCTATGGCTACACCTTC. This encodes CASSSQSYGYTF.